The following is a TCR beta chain sequence with its context. Original handling: Reference gene primer amplification gave estimated nucleated cell counts. The protocol was immunoSEQ multiplex PCR, while the TCRdb copy is restricted to in-frame clones and leaves out a portion. Clone size and V and J calls were adopted from that table, with D and trimming inferred from the DNA. The sample shows about 130,000 clones, about 85% of them seen only once. These data come from a study of blood T cell repertoires in COVID-19. Study summary: Sites across the United States, Italy and Spain contributed samples from acute and convalescent COVID-19. PBMCs, B-cell-depleted T cells, or T cells provided the cDNA or gDNA that made up the material.

After removal of 7 bases from V and 7 bases from J, the junction contained 4 bases not matched to a gene. The germline gives CDR1 DFQATT, CDR2 SNEGSKA (reference sequence). The CDR3 is 11 amino acids. Sequencing was carried out using peripheral blood. The sequence came from a man between 65 and 80 years old with acute or convalescent COVID-19. The V gene is TRBV20-1, the J gene TRBJ1-1; 9 positions agree with TRBD1. The CDR3 sequence: CSVRTGVEAFF. In nucleotides, the CDR3 is TGCAGTGTACGGACAGGGGTTGAAGCTTTCTTT.